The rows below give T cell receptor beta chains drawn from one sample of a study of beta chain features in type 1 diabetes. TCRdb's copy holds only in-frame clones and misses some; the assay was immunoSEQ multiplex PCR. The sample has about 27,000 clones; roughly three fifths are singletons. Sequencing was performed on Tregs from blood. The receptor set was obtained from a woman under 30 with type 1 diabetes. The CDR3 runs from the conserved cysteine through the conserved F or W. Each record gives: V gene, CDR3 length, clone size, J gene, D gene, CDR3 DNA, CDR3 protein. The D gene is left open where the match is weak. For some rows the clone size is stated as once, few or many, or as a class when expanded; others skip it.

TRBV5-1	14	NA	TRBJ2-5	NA	TGCGCCAGCAGCGTCAGTGGTTCATCAGAGACCCAGTACTTC	CASSVSGSSETQYF
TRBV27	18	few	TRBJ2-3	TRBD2	TGTGCCAGCAGTTTTCCTAGCGGGAGGGCCCCCGGGGCAGATACGCAGTATTTT	CASSFPSGRAPGADTQYF
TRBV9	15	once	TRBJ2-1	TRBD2	TGTGCCAGCAGCGCCCGACTAGCGGGAGGCGAGGAGCAGTTCTTC	CASSARLAGGEEQFF
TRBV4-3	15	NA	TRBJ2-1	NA	TGCGCCAGCAGCCAAGAATATGCCCGAGACAATGAGCAGTTCTTC	CASSQEYARDNEQFF
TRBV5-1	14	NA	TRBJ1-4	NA	TGCGCCAGCAGCTTGGGGACACCGAATGAAAAACTGTTTTTT	CASSLGTPNEKLFF
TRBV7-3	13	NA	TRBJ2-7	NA	TGTGCCAGCAGCTTAAATGCTAGGGGCGAGCAGTACTTC	CASSLNARGEQYF
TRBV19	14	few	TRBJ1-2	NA	TGTGCCAGTAGTATAGGGGCAGACAAAGGTGGCTACACCTTC	CASSIGADKGGYTF
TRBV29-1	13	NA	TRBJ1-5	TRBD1	TGCAGCGTGAGCGGACAGGGAGGTCAGCCCCAGCATTTT	CSVSGQGGQPQHF
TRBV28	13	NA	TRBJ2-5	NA	TGTGCCAGCAGTCCCCTCGGGGTCGAGACCCAGTACTTC	CASSPLGVETQYF
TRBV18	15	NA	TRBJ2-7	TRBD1	TGTGCCAGCTCACCGGGGGACAGGGGAGCCTACGAGCAGTACTTC	CASSPGDRGAYEQYF
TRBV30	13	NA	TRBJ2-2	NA	TGTGCCTGGAGCGGGGATGGCGGCGGGGAGCTGTTTTTT	CAWSGDGGGELFF
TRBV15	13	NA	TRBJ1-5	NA	TGTGCCACCAGCAGAGATAGGAGGCAGCCCCAGCATTTT	CATSRDRRQPQHF
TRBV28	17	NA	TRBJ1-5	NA	TGTGCCAGCAGCCGGGGGGGGTCAGCTGGAGGGCTTCAGCCCCAGCATTTT	CASSRGGSAGGLQPQHF
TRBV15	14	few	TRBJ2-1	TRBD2	TGTGCCACCAGCTCCCTAGCGGGAGAGGGTGAGCAGTTCTTC	CATSSLAGEGEQFF
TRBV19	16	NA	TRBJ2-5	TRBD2	TGTGCCAGTAGTTCACCCCGGGGGGGGCATCAAGAGACCCAGTACTTC	CASSSPRGGHQETQYF
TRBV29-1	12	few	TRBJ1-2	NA	TGCAGCGCTGAACTGGGCAGACATGGCTACACCTTC	CSAELGRHGYTF
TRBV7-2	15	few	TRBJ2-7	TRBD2	TGTGCCAGCAGCAATCTAGCGGGAGGGAGGGGCGAGCAGTACTTC	CASSNLAGGRGEQYF
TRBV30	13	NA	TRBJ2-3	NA	TGTGCCTGGAGGTGGCCAAGCACAGATACGCAGTATTTT	CAWRWPSTDTQYF
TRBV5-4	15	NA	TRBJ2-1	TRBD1	TGTGCCAGCAGCCGAGGACAGGGGGCGCGGGATGAGCAGTTCTTC	CASSRGQGARDEQFF
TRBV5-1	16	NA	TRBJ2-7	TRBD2	TGCGCCAGCAAAGGAACTAGCGGGGGGTTCCCCTACGAGCAGTACTTC	CASKGTSGGFPYEQYF
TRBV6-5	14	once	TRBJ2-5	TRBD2	TGTGCCAGCAGTTCACTAGCGCCGCGGGAGACCCAGTACTTC	CASSSLAPRETQYF
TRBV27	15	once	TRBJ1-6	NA	TGTGCCAGCAGTTTGGGCAGCTCCTATAATTCACCCCTCCACTTT	CASSLGSSYNSPLHF
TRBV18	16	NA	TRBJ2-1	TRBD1	TGTGCCAGCTCACGAGACAGGGGGCGCAGGGGCGATGAGCAGTTCTTC	CASSRDRGRRGDEQFF
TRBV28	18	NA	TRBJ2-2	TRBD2	TGTGCCAGCAGTCCCCCGTTTGGTAGCGGGAGGGCCCCGGGGGAGCTGTTTTTT	CASSPPFGSGRAPGELFF